The clone carrying this T cell receptor beta chain was detected ten times or more. Its antigen remains unidentified. From germline, CDR1 is LGHNA and CDR2 YSLEER. V was shortened by 0 bases and J by 1 base, with 7 bases between the two germline ends. This CDR3 is built from 15 residues. This sample is part of a study of CD8+CD57+ T cells in acquired aplastic anemia. Study in general: When averaged, DNA from sorted CD4+ and CD8+ cells came to approximately 3.2 ug. Study-level results: Levels of CD8+ Simpson's diversity were not significantly distinct in patients versus controls.

Researchers used genomic DNA as the template to profile TCR beta VDJ and CDR3. TCRdb used MiXCR to reprocess the reads, holding one entry per CDR3 protein. Altogether 95,000 to 120,000 distinct CDR3 sequences are present, around 53% being singletons, with the ten largest covering 25% to 35%. The sequenced material came from sorted CD4+, CD8+, or CD8+CD57+ T cells (not recorded which) from PBMCs. This sequence was found in a human donor in good health, serving as a control. The chain uses TRBV4-3 and TRBJ2-1; D perhaps matches TRBD2 (5 bases). The CDR3 bases are TGCGCCAGCAGCCAAGATCTAGCTTCCTACAATGAGCAGTTCTTC. Amino acids: CASSQDLASYNEQFF.